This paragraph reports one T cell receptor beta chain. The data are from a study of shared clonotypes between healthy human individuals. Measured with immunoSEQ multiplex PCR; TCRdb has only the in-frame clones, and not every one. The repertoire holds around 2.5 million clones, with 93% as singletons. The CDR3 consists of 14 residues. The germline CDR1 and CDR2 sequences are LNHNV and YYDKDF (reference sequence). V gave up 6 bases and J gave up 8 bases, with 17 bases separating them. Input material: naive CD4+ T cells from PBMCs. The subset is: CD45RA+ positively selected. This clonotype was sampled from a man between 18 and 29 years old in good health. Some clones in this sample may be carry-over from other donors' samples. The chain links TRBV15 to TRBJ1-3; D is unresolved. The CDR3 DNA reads TGTGCCACCAGTCCGGACTTAAGGGAGCACACCATATATTTT. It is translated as CATSPDLREHTIYF.